Many counts were recorded for the clone carrying this TCR beta chain. The data derive from a study of Graves' ophthalmopathy and Graves' hyperthyroidism. CDR3 regions of TCR beta were amplified from RNA transcripts. The authors performed first-round RT-PCR with HTBI primers and then a second-round multiplex PCR. TCRdb itself ran the multiplex PCR reads through MiXCR, one entry per CDR3 protein. The table includes approximately 410,000 distinct CDR3 sequences, approximately 15% detected once. Per the germline V gene, CDR1 is MNHNS and CDR2 is SASEGT. CDR3 size: 14 residues. The V and J ends lost 3 bases and 3 bases, in that order; junction bases with no gene match: 2.

This clonotype was obtained from a woman aged 18-35 years with stable Graves' hyperthyroidism. The genes are TRBV6-1 and TRBJ2-5, with 9 bases fitting TRBD2. Sequenced material: peripheral blood. Here the CDR3 DNA reads TGTGCCAGCAGTGAGGCTAGCGGGGAAGAGACCCAGTACTTC. This gives the protein CASSEASGEETQYF.